This TCR beta chain was profiled in a study of cytomegalovirus exposure and HLA in healthy donors. Study conclusions and caveats: Researchers reported that three CMV-associated chains were confirmed in vitro as CMV antigen-specific.

With regard to this clone: Its antigen remains unidentified.

Germline lookup yields CDR1 SGHTS and CDR2 YDEGEE. Losses at the gene ends were 1 base for V and 3 bases for J; bases not matched to a gene: 3. The CDR3 runs 14 residues. TCRdb's copy holds only in-frame clones and misses some; the assay was immunoSEQ multiplex PCR. Here the sample spans 200,000 to 300,000 clones, 80% to 95% being singletons. The TCR comes from a woman in her twenties or thirties in good health and CMV-seronegative. The V and J genes are TRBV5-8 and TRBJ1-1, with 7 bases matching TRBD1. The sequenced sample was PBMCs. The CDR3 DNA reads TGTGCCAGCAGCTTGACAGGGGATCACACTGAAGCTTTCTTT. Translated: CASSLTGDHTEAFF.